These 7 T cell receptor beta chains share one sample of origin, sequenced in a study of blood T cell repertoires in COVID-19 (dated by TCRdb to the early 2020s). To prepare the library, the immunoSEQ multiplex PCR assay was applied. Not all clones reach the TCRdb copy of this immuneACCESS table, which keeps in-frame sequences only. Checked studies attribute under half of the gap to unresolved V genes and leave the rest unexplained. Within this sample are 40,000 to 50,000 clones, with about 89% of them counted one time only. Around a fifth of the sample belongs to the ten largest clones. The sample comprised peripheral blood. The receptors originated from a man in his forties or fifties with active COVID-19.

The chain couples TRBV7-6 to TRBJ1-5; D gene uncertain. The CDR3 totals 15 residues. Looked up from germline, CDR1 is SGHVS and CDR2 is FNYEAQ. The V gene lost 5 bases and the J gene lost 2 bases, with 13 bases spanning the gap. The CDR3 region is CASSPAPRGNQPQHF. The CDR3 DNA sequence: TGTGCCAGCAGCCCCGCCCCGAGGGGCAATCAGCCCCAGCATTTT.

V gene TRBV25-1 combines with J gene TRBJ2-5; tentative D call: TRBD1 (5 bases). The germline V gene encodes CDR1 MGHDK and CDR2 SYGVNS. The CDR3 extends over 13 amino acids. Trimming took off 3 bases at V and 5 bases at J, with 10 bases between the two ends. The DNA for the CDR3 is TGTGCCAGCAGTGATCAGGGATGGGAGACCCAGTACTTC. It yields the protein CASSDQGWETQYF.

This clone was counted between two and nine times. This chain connects TRBV28 to TRBJ1-5; possible D gene TRBD1, 6 bases. Germline V gives CDR1 MDHEN, CDR2 SYDVKM. V was trimmed by 6 bases and J by 5 bases, leaving 14 bases between them. The CDR3 loop spans 14 amino acids. This chain's CDR3 is CASSVIRTDQPQHF. CDR3 nucleotides: TGTGCCAGCAGCGTAATCCGGACAGATCAGCCCCAGCATTTT.

This clone was detected a few times. This chain uses TRBV6-2 or TRBV6-3 with TRBJ1-1, with TRBD1 identical over 7 bases. The J segment lost 7 bases and the V segment lost 2 bases, leaving 4 bases of the junction unmatched. Looked up from germline, CDR1 is MNHEY and CDR2 is SVGEGT. This CDR3 is built from 13 residues. DNA of the CDR3: TGTGCCAGCAGTTACACAGGGGTGCTTGAAGCTTTCTTT. Amino acids: CASSYTGVLEAFF.

CDR3 residues: CATSVTPGSGDYGYTF. The DNA of the CDR3 is TGTGCCACCAGTGTTACACCGGGATCCGGTGACTATGGCTACACCTTC. The chain joins TRBV24-1 to TRBJ1-2; unclear D gene. This CDR3 is 16 amino acids long. Deletions cut 5 bases from V and 3 bases from J, with 18 bases between. Germline V gene sequence: CDR1 KGHDR, CDR2 SFDVKD.

The chain combines TRBV7-3 with TRBJ2-3; 7 nucleotides agree with TRBD1. This CDR3 has 13 amino acids. Germline CDR1 SGHTA, CDR2 FQGTGA. The J segment lost 3 bases and the V segment lost 4 bases, leaving 1 base of the junction unmatched. CDR3 nucleotides: TGTGCCAGCAGCTCGACAGGGACAGATACGCAGTATTTT. This gives the protein CASSSTGTDTQYF.

The chain combines TRBV28 with TRBJ1-6; 7 nucleotides align to TRBD1. This CDR3 has 14 residues. The V and J ends lost 2 bases and 10 bases, in that order; junction bases with no gene match: 5. Germline assignment: CDR1 MDHEN and CDR2 SYDVKM. The CDR3, as DNA: TGTGCCAGCAGTTTAACAGGGGTGGGCTCACCCCTCCACTTT. Protein: CASSLTGVGSPLHF.